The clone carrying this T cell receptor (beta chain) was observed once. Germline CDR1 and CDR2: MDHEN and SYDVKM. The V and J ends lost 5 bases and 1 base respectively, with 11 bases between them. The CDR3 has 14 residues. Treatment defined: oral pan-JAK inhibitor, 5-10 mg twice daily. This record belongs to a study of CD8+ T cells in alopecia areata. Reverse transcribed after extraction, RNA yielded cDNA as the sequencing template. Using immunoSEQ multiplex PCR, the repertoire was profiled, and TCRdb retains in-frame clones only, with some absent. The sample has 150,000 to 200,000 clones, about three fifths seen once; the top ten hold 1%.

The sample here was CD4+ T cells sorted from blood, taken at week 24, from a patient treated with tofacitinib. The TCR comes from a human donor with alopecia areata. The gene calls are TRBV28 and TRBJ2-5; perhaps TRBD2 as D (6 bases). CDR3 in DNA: TGTGCCAGCAGTCGCCGGGACTCCCAAGAGACCCAGTACTTC. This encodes CASSRRDSQETQYF.